This T cell receptor beta chain came from a study of identical twins. Study-level results: Cord blood beta clonotypes that were abundant carried fewer insertions, and memory repertoires showed no such trend. Alpha sequences that were out-of-frame and twin-shared showed an excess of low generation probability. Invariant MAIT and iNKT cells are populations that could partly confound zero-insertion analyses.

Using its own MiXCR run on the 5' RACE reads, TCRdb lists one record per CDR3 protein. This sample has 690,000 or so distinct CDR3 sequences; approximately 9% occur once, and the top ten carry 0.8% to 1%. Concerning this clonotype itself: Its antigen is currently unknown.

With 1 base clipped from V and 5 bases from J, the junction kept 6 bases outside the gene matches. Germline CDR1 and CDR2: DFQATT and SNEGSKA (reference sequence). This CDR3 is 14 amino acids long. These data were likewise used in another study, on yellow fever vaccine responses in identical twins.

The chain links TRBV20-1 to TRBJ2-5, with 8 positions matching TRBD1. The sequence derives from a woman aged 18 to 35 in good health. The specimen was PBMCs. In DNA form, the CDR3 reads TGCAGTGCTAGAGGGACAGGGAAAGGGGAGACCCAGTACTTC. This codes for CSARGTGKGETQYF.